This T cell receptor beta chain was recorded in a study of regulatory T cells in long-lasting Graves disease. Across the whole study: Over 5 years of antithyroid drugs plus positive TSH receptor antibodies defined persistent Graves' disease. The study, taken as a whole, reports: Persistent Graves' patients showed reduced TCR diversity versus newly diagnosed patients. Whereas new patients shared 970 or so public clonotypes, persistent patients shared more, at about 3,000.

For TCR beta, libraries came from iRepertoire HTBI primers and Arm-PCR of CDR3 regions. TCRdb re-called the multiplex PCR reads through MiXCR, storing one row per CDR3 protein. The sample shows 400,000 to 450,000 distinct CDR3 sequences, 20% to 25% of them seen only once. Sample time point: persistent/refractory GD, antithyroid drugs over 5 years with positive TRAb. Generation of the TCR library employed RNA extracted from PBMCs. Patient provenance is recorded as an endocrinology department in Xi'an, China. This clonotype was seen more than once but under ten times. The antigen remains unidentified. Specimen: peripheral blood mononuclear cells (PBMCs), collected when the disease was refractory, from a patient treated with antithyroid drugs. The clonotype originates from a female donor with Graves disease.

The CDR3: CASNTIGGTEAFF. The CDR3 nucleotides are TGCGCCAGCAATACAATAGGAGGCACTGAAGCTTTCTTT. The rearrangement links TRBV5-1 to TRBJ1-1; D unclear. The CDR3 sequence is 13 residues long. CDR1 is SGHRS and CDR2 is YFSETQ in the germline V gene. Between the trimmed V and J ends, which lost 6 bases and 4 bases, there was a span of 13 bases.